Listed below are T cell receptor beta chains from one sample, sequenced in a study of early T cells in non-severe SARS-CoV-2 infection. MiXCR, run by TCRdb on the 5' RACE reads, gives a single entry per CDR3 protein. Found here are tens of thousands of distinct CDR3 sequences, around 12% of them singletons; the top ten hold 6.5%. Sequenced input: whole blood. The receptor source for this set is an adult who was a healthcare worker with PCR-confirmed SARS-CoV-2 infection or an uninfected control (not recorded which). Both conserved end residues are part of each CDR3.

v_call: TRBV20-1
cdr3_length: 12
cdr3_aa: CSASGNTGELFF

v_call: TRBV7-3
cdr3_length: 17
cdr3_aa: CASSEGPSSGGSGGLFF

v_call: TRBV7-2
cdr3_length: 14
cdr3_aa: CASSSKGLVYEQYF

v_call: TRBV19
cdr3_length: 12
cdr3_aa: CASSADRDEQFF

v_call: TRBV20-1
cdr3_length: 11
cdr3_aa: CSALKRDTQYF

v_call: TRBV7-2
cdr3_length: 14
cdr3_aa: CASSLSGTANEQFF

v_call: TRBV5-6
cdr3_length: 15
cdr3_aa: CASSSYLDNQETQYF

v_call: TRBV27
cdr3_length: 16
cdr3_aa: CASSYPGRGSVGELFF

v_call: TRBV2
cdr3_length: 12
cdr3_aa: CASSIDALLYTF

v_call: TRBV7-8
cdr3_length: 13
cdr3_aa: CASSLGLDSPLHF

v_call: TRBV5-6
cdr3_length: 12
cdr3_aa: CASSLPRGEQFF

v_call: TRBV6-2/TRBV6-3
cdr3_length: 14
cdr3_aa: CASRNRGPNQPQHF

v_call: TRBV5-1
cdr3_length: 15
cdr3_aa: CASSEGQNANQPQHF

v_call: TRBV5-1
cdr3_length: 15
cdr3_aa: CASSITSTRTYEQYF

v_call: TRBV24-1
cdr3_length: 17
cdr3_aa: CATSEPTAGGPADTQYF

v_call: TRBV7-2
cdr3_length: 15
cdr3_aa: CASSLAGRTTDTQYF

v_call: TRBV20-1
cdr3_length: 16
cdr3_aa: CSARDLDFRVYNEQFF

v_call: TRBV20-1
cdr3_length: 13
cdr3_aa: CSAGRDRGDEQYF

v_call: TRBV10-3
cdr3_length: 14
cdr3_aa: CAISEADGQETQYF

v_call: TRBV5-6
cdr3_length: 12
cdr3_aa: CASSQQNYGYTF

v_call: TRBV24-1
cdr3_length: 14
cdr3_aa: CATSAAGLNNEQFF

v_call: TRBV7-2
cdr3_length: 15
cdr3_aa: CASSPEGLATDTQYF

v_call: TRBV7-2
cdr3_length: 14
cdr3_aa: CASSWGQAQETQYF

v_call: TRBV7-3
cdr3_length: 15
cdr3_aa: CASSLDPARADTQYF

v_call: TRBV29-1
cdr3_length: 14
cdr3_aa: CSVAPQGVTGELFF

v_call: TRBV6-2/TRBV6-3
cdr3_length: 16
cdr3_aa: CASRQDAGTDSYEQYF

v_call: TRBV6-4
cdr3_length: 15
cdr3_aa: CASSDTTDSGGEQYF